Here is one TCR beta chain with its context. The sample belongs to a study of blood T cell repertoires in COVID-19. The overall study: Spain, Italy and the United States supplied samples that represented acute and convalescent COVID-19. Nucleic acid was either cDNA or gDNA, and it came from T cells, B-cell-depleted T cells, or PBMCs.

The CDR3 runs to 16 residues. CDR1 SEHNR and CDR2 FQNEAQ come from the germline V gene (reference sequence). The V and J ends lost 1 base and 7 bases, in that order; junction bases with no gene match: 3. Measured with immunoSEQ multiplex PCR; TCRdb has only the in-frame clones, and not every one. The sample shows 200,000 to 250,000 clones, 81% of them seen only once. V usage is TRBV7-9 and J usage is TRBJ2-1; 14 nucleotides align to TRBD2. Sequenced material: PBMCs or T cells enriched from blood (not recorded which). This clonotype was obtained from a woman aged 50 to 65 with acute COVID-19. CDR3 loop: CASSLVGTSGRNEQFF. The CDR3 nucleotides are TGTGCCAGCAGCTTAGTTGGGACTAGCGGGAGAAATGAGCAGTTCTTC.